This is a list of T cell receptor beta chains from one sample in a study of CD4 and CD8 cells across lung adenocarcinoma regions. TCRdb re-derived calls from the PCR reads in MiXCR, one entry per CDR3 protein. This sample has several thousand distinct CDR3 sequences, with roughly 50% found just once. Sequenced material: CD4+ T cells from the center of a lung tumor. The receptors derive from a female donor with lung adenocarcinoma. The CD4 and CD8 labels of this study may be unreliable. Each CDR3 is given without its conserved first and last residue. D genes are given only for firm matches.

d_call	v_call	cdr3_aa
TRBD1	TRBV6-1	ASSEARGNRGLAQETQY
.	TRBV27	ASSFVIGTAQETQY
.	TRBV9	ASSVGIAAYEQY
.	TRBV9	ASSAQYHGAYNEQF
.	TRBV6-5	ASRGDSNTGELF
TRBD2	TRBV14	ASSALAGGTQDTQY
.	TRBV6-1	ASRSRGETQY
.	TRBV6-1	ASSDPGILETQY
.	TRBV6-1	ASMRGPNTGELF
.	TRBV15	ATSAGTSGANVLI
.	TRBV6-1	ARSLKAVSTDAQY
.	TRBV6-1	ASRGVRGSGANVLT
TRBD2	TRBV7-2	ASSPPAGIGNTQY
TRBD2	TRBV6-4	ASSAGTSGRLYEQY
.	TRBV6-1	AGSGGGGKETQY
.	TRBV6-1	ASSDFSGSYVLT
.	TRBV6-4	ASSRDFGSGANVLT
TRBD2	TRBV25-1	ARGTGGGAEETQY
.	TRBV6-1	AGSGGREPDTQY
.	TRBV7-2	ASSLTPSGANVLT
TRBD1	TRBV6-5	ASSFGQGGADTQY
.	TRBV6-5	ASSYAGTVYEQY
.	TRBV4-2	ASSQDGITEQY
.	TRBV27	ASSPRGGREQF
.	TRBV6-5	ASSYSRQGYEQY
.	TRBV27	ASSVTGLPAKNMQY
.	TRBV10-1	ATELEAKNMQY
.	TRBV6-1	ASSESAGPSYEQF
TRBD2	TRBV6-1	ASSAGLAGRDEQF
.	TRBV4-1	ASSRTSSSYNEQF
.	TRBV27	ASGQTRDTGSNYGYT
.	TRBV6-1	ASSVPSQGFTDTQY
.	TRBV25-1	ASSTYGGAEGTQY
.	TRBV6-1	ANDGLSEHEQF
TRBD1	TRBV6-1	ASTGSLGGATNEHLH
TRBD2	TRBV27	ASSFFGRGGSQY
TRBD1	TRBV6-1	ASSEALGTGGDEQY
.	TRBV9	ASSGSGSKDTQY
.	TRBV11-1	ASSAGTYDKNIQY
.	TRBV12-3/TRBV12-4	ASSLERDVGEQY
.	TRBV7-2	ASSLAHGDTQY
TRBD1	TRBV6-4	ASSETGESQPQH
.	TRBV27	ASSPPGQGSGEQF
.	TRBV6-5	ASSYYNKPGAKNIQY
.	TRBV6-1	ASTRLTSSYEQY
.	TRBV7-2	ASSLSGTGPLEQY
TRBD2	TRBV27	ASSSLPGLRSEQF
.	TRBV25-1	ARGTDGGAQDTQY
TRBD1	TRBV6-1	ASSEDFRTGVNQETQY
TRBD2	TRBV6-1	ASKIAGGQSYNEQF
.	TRBV6-1	ASSGNGDTGKLY
.	TRBV9	ASSVDFGGGAGETQY
.	TRBV6-4	ASSDSQGSTGELF
.	TRBV20-1	SARDSGRDYNEQF
.	TRBV12-3/TRBV12-4	ASSAYGYT